This TCR beta chain was sequenced for a study of preoperative IRX-2 immunotherapy in early breast cancer (dated by TCRdb to the late 2010s). In the paper's terms, the treatment or condition label means: preoperative locoregional IRX-2 cytokine immunotherapy. The samples were obtained from a phase Ib study that tested preoperative, locoregional IRX-2 cytokine immunotherapy meant to prime immune responses. Before surgery, IRX-2 was given to the donors, who were patients with early-stage breast cancer. In regard to this clone: Its antigen is currently not known. The sample holds no much larger clone one base away, and base qualities are not on file.

Germline trimming: 7 bases from V, 4 bases from J; junction bases outside gene matches: 3. From the germline V gene, CDR1 is MNHGY and CDR2 is SAAAGT. Spanning cysteine to phenylalanine, the CDR3 consists of 13 amino acids. The sequence is cut down to CDR3 DNA, 39 bases in frame from base 1. The library came from the immunoSEQ multiplex PCR assay. TCRdb holds this immuneACCESS table with in-frame rearrangements only. Some clones are missing; in checked studies, unresolved V genes explain under half, and the rest has no known cause. Here the sample has about 8,000 clones; 80% occur a single time. The ten top clones hold approximately 17% of the sample.

This receptor was taken from a human donor with breast cancer. The chain employs TRBV6-8 and TRBJ2-1, with 8 junctional bases fitting TRBD2. The source was tumor tissue, collected after IRX-2 immunotherapy. The CDR3 loop reads CASKAGDYNEQFF. The DNA sequence reads TGTGCCAGCAAAGCGGGGGATTACAATGAGCAGTTCTTC.